This T cell receptor (beta chain) appears in the sequencing data of a study of T cell clonality in common variable immunodeficiency. Per germline, CDR1 SNHLY and CDR2 FYNNEI. The J segment lost 2 bases and the V segment lost 5 bases, leaving 2 bases of the junction unmatched. The CDR3 has 14 amino acids. General study results and limits: Repertoire-complication correlations in CVID were limited by patient heterogeneity. CVID subjects shared fewer TCRbeta clones than healthy controls did. Fewer deletions and N-nucleotide insertions were reportedly seen in common variable immunodeficiency TCR beta sequences.

This clone was counted many times. The antigen remains undetermined. From the germline J gene comes the end of the CDR3, since the read stops 3 residues before it. Produced via immunoSEQ multiplex PCR; TCRdb's table is partial and in-frame only. There are tens of thousands of clones in the sample, none observed a single time. Sequences were obtained from peripheral blood mononuclear cells. The receptor's source is a person between 18 and 75 years old in good health. The chain links TRBV2 to TRBJ2-2; TRBD2 matches 7 bases. The CDR3: CASSSGINTGELFF. CDR3 DNA, as far as it was read: TGTGCCAGCAGTAGCGGGATCAACACCGGGGAG.